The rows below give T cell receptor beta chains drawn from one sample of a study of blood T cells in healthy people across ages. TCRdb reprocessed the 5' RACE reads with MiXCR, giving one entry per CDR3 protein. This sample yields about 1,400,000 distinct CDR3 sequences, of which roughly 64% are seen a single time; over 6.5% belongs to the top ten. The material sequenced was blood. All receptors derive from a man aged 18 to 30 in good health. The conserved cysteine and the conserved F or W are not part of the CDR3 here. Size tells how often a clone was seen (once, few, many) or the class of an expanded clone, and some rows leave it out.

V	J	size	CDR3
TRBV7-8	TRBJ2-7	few	ASSEGLAREQY
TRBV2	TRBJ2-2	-	ASRSSGANTGELF
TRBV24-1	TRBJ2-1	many	ATSDRTSGSYNEQF
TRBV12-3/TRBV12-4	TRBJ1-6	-	ASTPEYNSPLH
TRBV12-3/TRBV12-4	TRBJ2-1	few	ASSPLQGPYNEQF
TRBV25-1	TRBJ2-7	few	ASSVESYRQY
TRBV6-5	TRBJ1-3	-	ASSEGNTIY
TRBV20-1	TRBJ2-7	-	SAYGRTYEQY
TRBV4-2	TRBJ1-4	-	ASSQVGGGPTNEKLF
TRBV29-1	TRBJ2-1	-	SSTGTSGGSSYNEQF
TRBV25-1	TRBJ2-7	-	ASSESTPYEQY
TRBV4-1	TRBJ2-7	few	ASSRGELYEQY
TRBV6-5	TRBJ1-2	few	ASSYQGTGYT
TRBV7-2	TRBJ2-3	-	ASSTRQGQDTQY
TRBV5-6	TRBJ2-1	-	ASSQSIGDNEQF
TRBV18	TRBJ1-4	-	ASSDPGQRNEKLF
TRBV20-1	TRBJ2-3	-	SALRTGDSSTDTQY
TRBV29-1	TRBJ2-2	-	SASTTGGNTGELF
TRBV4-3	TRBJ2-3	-	ASSQEDRTDTQY
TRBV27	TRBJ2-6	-	ASRQAGGLSGANVLT
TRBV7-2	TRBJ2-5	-	ASSTGTGQETQY
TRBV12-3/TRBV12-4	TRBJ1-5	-	ASSWSFNQPQH
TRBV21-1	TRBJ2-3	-	ASRGTGRDTQY
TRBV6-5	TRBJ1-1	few	ASSYSSGGTEAF
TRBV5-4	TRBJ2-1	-	ASSLVAGGDEQF
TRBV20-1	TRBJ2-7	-	SARDLGDTYEQY
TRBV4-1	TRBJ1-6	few	ASSPRPPYNSPLH
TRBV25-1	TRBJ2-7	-	ASSEWRESHEQY
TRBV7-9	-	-	ASSPGGERTYNEQY
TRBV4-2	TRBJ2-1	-	ASSQDPGQRVSWQF
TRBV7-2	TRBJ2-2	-	ASSLALAGAGELF
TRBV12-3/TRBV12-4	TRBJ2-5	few	ASSPSRGQETQY
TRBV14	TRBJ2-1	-	ASSNLAGGSNEQF
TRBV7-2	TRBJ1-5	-	ASSSARDRAQPQH
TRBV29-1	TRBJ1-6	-	SVGDRRNSPLH
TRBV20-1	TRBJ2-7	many	SARVDYEQY
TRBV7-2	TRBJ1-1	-	ASSLATSVPEAF
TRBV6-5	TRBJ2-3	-	ASSATTLTDTQY
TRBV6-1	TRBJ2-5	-	ASSDKRGGRETQY
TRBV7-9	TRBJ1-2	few	ASSLDYSGYGYT
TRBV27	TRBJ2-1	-	ASSLGTIGGNEQF
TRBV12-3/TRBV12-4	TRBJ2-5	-	ASTRGLHGY
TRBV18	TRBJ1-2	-	ASSPRGAGGVHYGYT
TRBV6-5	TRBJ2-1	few	ASSSLASDSYNEQF
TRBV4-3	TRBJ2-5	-	ASSQDIGRRGETQY